These T cell receptor beta chains were read from a single sample in a study of CD8 T cells in ankylosing spondylitis. TCRdb reanalysed the 5' RACE reads using MiXCR and keeps one entry per CDR3 protein. The sample lists 200,000 to 300,000 distinct CDR3 sequences, around 9.1% occurring once. Material for sequencing was blood, either unsorted or a sorted T cell fraction (not recorded which). These receptor sequences come from a male donor with ankylosing spondylitis or in good health (not recorded which). Both conserved end residues are part of each CDR3. The order of the fields is V gene, J gene, D gene, clone size, CDR3 DNA, CDR3 protein. D genes are given only for firm matches. Only some rows state a clone size, as once, few, many or a class for expanded clones.

V: TRBV7-9; J: TRBJ2-1; D: .; size: many; DNA: TGTGCCAGCAGCATTAGCGGCCTTACCTACAATGAGCAGTTCTTC; CDR3: CASSISGLTYNEQFF
V: TRBV20-1; J: TRBJ1-1; D: .; size: many; DNA: TGCAGTGCTATCTATCAGGGAATTGAAGCTTTCTTT; CDR3: CSAIYQGIEAFF
V: TRBV20-1; J: TRBJ2-5; D: TRBD2; size: many; DNA: TGCAGTGCTAGAGATTGGGCTAGCGGGGGACAAGAGACCCAGTACTTC; CDR3: CSARDWASGGQETQYF
V: TRBV20-1; J: TRBJ2-7; D: TRBD1; size: many; DNA: TGCAGTGCTCTCTTCGACAGGGCAGGTGGCGAGCAGTACTTC; CDR3: CSALFDRAGGEQYF
V: TRBV27; J: TRBJ2-2; D: .; size: many; DNA: TGTGCCAGCAGTAGACAGAGGAACACCGGGGAGCTGTTTTTT; CDR3: CASSRQRNTGELFF
V: TRBV29-1; J: TRBJ2-7; D: .; size: .; DNA: TGCAGCGTTCTGGTCGGAGAGCAGTACTTC; CDR3: CSVLVGEQYF
V: TRBV4-3; J: TRBJ2-1; D: .; size: .; DNA: TGCGCCAGCAGCCAAGATCCGGCCTACAATGAGCAGTTCTTC; CDR3: CASSQDPAYNEQFF
V: TRBV20-1; J: TRBJ1-5; D: .; size: few; DNA: TGCAGTGCCCTGGGGGGTAGCAATCAGCCCCAGCATTTT; CDR3: CSALGGSNQPQHF
V: TRBV19; J: TRBJ2-3; D: .; size: many; DNA: TGTGCCAGTAGCCCCAGCGGACACACAGATACGCAGTATTTT; CDR3: CASSPSGHTDTQYF
V: TRBV9; J: TRBJ1-4; D: .; size: many; DNA: TGTGCCAGCAGCGTAGGAGGGAATGAAAAACTGTTTTTT; CDR3: CASSVGGNEKLFF
V: TRBV7-6; J: TRBJ2-7; D: TRBD1; size: many; DNA: TGTGCCAGCAGCTTAGCACACAGGGGGGAAAACGAGCAGTACTTC; CDR3: CASSLAHRGENEQYF
V: TRBV5-1; J: TRBJ2-3; D: TRBD2; size: many; DNA: TGCGCCAGCAGCACGACTAGCGGAACAGATACGCAGTATTTT; CDR3: CASSTTSGTDTQYF
V: TRBV20-1; J: TRBJ2-1; D: TRBD2; size: .; DNA: TGCAGTGCTAGAGATGGGCGGGGGGCCCTCTCCTACAATGAGCAGTTCTTC; CDR3: CSARDGRGALSYNEQFF
V: TRBV5-6; J: TRBJ2-4; D: TRBD1; size: many; DNA: TGTGCCAGCAGCTTGGCAGACCACTGGACAGGGCGAGACATTCAGTACTTC; CDR3: CASSLADHWTGRDIQYF
V: TRBV4-1; J: TRBJ2-1; D: .; size: many; DNA: TGCGCCAGCAGCCAAGGGCGTGGGAGCGGCTACAATGAGCAGTTCTTC; CDR3: CASSQGRGSGYNEQFF
V: TRBV10-3; J: TRBJ2-5; D: TRBD2; size: many; DNA: TGTGCCATCAGTGAGCCTAGCGGGTCACAAGAGACCCAGTACTTC; CDR3: CAISEPSGSQETQYF
V: TRBV7-3; J: TRBJ2-2; D: .; size: few; DNA: TGTGCCAGCAGGCCGGGACTGACCGGGGAGCTGTTTTTT; CDR3: CASRPGLTGELFF
V: TRBV5-1; J: TRBJ2-1; D: TRBD2; size: few; DNA: TGCGCCAGCAGCTCCGGACTAGACAATGAGCAGTTCTTC; CDR3: CASSSGLDNEQFF
V: TRBV20-1; J: TRBJ1-5; D: .; size: many; DNA: TGCAGTGCTAGCAGAAAGGGGGGCAATCAGCCCCAGCATTTT; CDR3: CSASRKGGNQPQHF
V: TRBV20-1; J: TRBJ2-1; D: TRBD2; size: many; DNA: TGCAGTGCTAGAGATTCGAGCGGGGGGGGGGTTAATGAGCAGTTCTTC; CDR3: CSARDSSGGGVNEQFF
V: TRBV2; J: TRBJ2-5; D: .; size: .; DNA: TGTGCCACCCAATTAGGGAGCGGGGAGACCCAGTACTTC; CDR3: CATQLGSGETQYF
V: TRBV29-1; J: TRBJ2-1; D: TRBD1; size: many; DNA: TGCAGCGCTGGGCTCAGGGGGAGATATTTCTTC; CDR3: CSAGLRGRYFF
V: TRBV5-1; J: TRBJ1-2; D: .; size: many; DNA: TGCGCCAGCAGCTTGGCCATCCTCGGGGACCGGAACTATGGCTACACCTTC; CDR3: CASSLAILGDRNYGYTF
V: TRBV5-1; J: TRBJ1-2; D: .; size: many; DNA: TGCGCCAGCAGCCAACGGGGCCTTCCGAACTATGGCTACACCTTC; CDR3: CASSQRGLPNYGYTF
V: TRBV7-2; J: TRBJ1-3; D: TRBD1; size: many; DNA: TGTGCCAGCAGCTTTGACAGGGTGGGTTCTGGAAACACCATATATTTT; CDR3: CASSFDRVGSGNTIYF
V: TRBV6-1; J: TRBJ2-7; D: .; size: many; DNA: TGTGCCAGCAGTGAAGTAGGGGGTCCGTCCTACGAGCAGTACTTC; CDR3: CASSEVGGPSYEQYF
V: TRBV7-2; J: TRBJ2-1; D: .; size: few; DNA: TGTGCCAGCAGCTTAGAAAGGCTTAAAGACAATGAGCAGTTCTTC; CDR3: CASSLERLKDNEQFF
V: TRBV20-1; J: TRBJ2-5; D: TRBD2; size: few; DNA: TGCAGTGCTAGTCGTGCTCGCGGGAGGGACGTACGAGAGACCCAGTACTTC; CDR3: CSASRARGRDVRETQYF
V: TRBV7-2; J: TRBJ1-4; D: .; size: few; DNA: TGTGCCAGCAGCTTAGGGGGCCCTAATGAAAAACTGTTTTTT; CDR3: CASSLGGPNEKLFF
V: TRBV5-6; J: TRBJ1-1; D: TRBD1; size: many; DNA: TGTGCCAGCAGCTTGCCCAGGGGGGCTGAAGCTTTCTTT; CDR3: CASSLPRGAEAFF
V: TRBV28; J: TRBJ2-7; D: TRBD2; size: many; DNA: TGTGCCAGCAGCCCTGGAGTGGCGGGAGTCCCCTACGAGCAGTACTTC; CDR3: CASSPGVAGVPYEQYF
V: TRBV27; J: TRBJ2-3; D: .; size: many; DNA: TGTGCCAGCACCCGGACCACCGGCGATACGCAGTATTTT; CDR3: CASTRTTGDTQYF
V: TRBV20-1; J: TRBJ2-7; D: .; size: many; DNA: TGCAGTGCTAGTGGGCAGACGCGCTACGAGCAGTACTTC; CDR3: CSASGQTRYEQYF
V: TRBV4-3; J: TRBJ2-3; D: .; size: many; DNA: TGCGCCAGCAGCCAAGATAGGATGGCGCAGTATTTT; CDR3: CASSQDRMAQYF
V: TRBV5-1; J: TRBJ2-6; D: .; size: many; DNA: TGCGCCACCTACCCGGACAGTACATCTGGGGCCAACGTCCTGACTTTC; CDR3: CATYPDSTSGANVLTF
V: TRBV10-3; J: TRBJ2-1; D: TRBD1; size: once; DNA: TGTGCCATCAGTGAGTGGACAGGGGGTTACAATGAGCAGTTCTTC; CDR3: CAISEWTGGYNEQFF
V: TRBV7-8; J: TRBJ2-7; D: .; size: few; DNA: TGTGCCAGCAGCTTATTCCGGGGCGACGAGCAGTACTTC; CDR3: CASSLFRGDEQYF
V: TRBV10-3; J: TRBJ2-7; D: TRBD2; size: many; DNA: TGTGCCATCAGCCCTGGGGTAGCGGGAGCCTACGAGCAGTACTTC; CDR3: CAISPGVAGAYEQYF
V: TRBV5-1; J: TRBJ2-3; D: .; size: many; DNA: TGCGCCAGCAGCCCCGAACAGGGAACAGATACGCAGTATTTT; CDR3: CASSPEQGTDTQYF
V: TRBV11-2; J: TRBJ2-5; D: TRBD2; size: .; DNA: TGTGCCAGCAGCTTGAGATGGGGGGGACTAGCGGGTCCCGGGGAGACCCAGTACTTC; CDR3: CASSLRWGGLAGPGETQYF
V: TRBV7-7; J: TRBJ2-3; D: TRBD2; size: many; DNA: TGTGCTAGCAGCCCGACTAGCGGGGGCAATACGCAGTATTTT; CDR3: CASSPTSGGNTQYF
V: TRBV12-3/TRBV12-4; J: TRBJ2-3; D: .; size: many; DNA: TGTGCCAGCAGTTTTAGGAGAGGCGATACGCAGTATTTT; CDR3: CASSFRRGDTQYF
V: TRBV6-4; J: TRBJ1-1; D: .; size: .; DNA: TGTGCCAGCAGTGTTTCGGTCAACACTGAAGCTTTCTTT; CDR3: CASSVSVNTEAFF
V: TRBV7-2; J: TRBJ2-2; D: .; size: many; DNA: TGTGCCAGCAGCTTAGTCTTCCGCGAGGCCGGGGAGCTGTTTTTT; CDR3: CASSLVFREAGELFF
V: TRBV7-2; J: TRBJ2-1; D: .; size: few; DNA: TGTGCCAGCAGCCACCCCGGGAGGGGGCATGAGCAGTTCTTC; CDR3: CASSHPGRGHEQFF
V: TRBV19; J: TRBJ1-2; D: .; size: few; DNA: TGTGCCAGTAGTCCCAGGCCCGCGAGTAACTATGGCTACACCTTC; CDR3: CASSPRPASNYGYTF
V: TRBV7-9; J: TRBJ2-1; D: .; size: many; DNA: TGTGCCAGCAGCTTACCCCTTACCAGCTCCTACAATGAGCAGTTCTTC; CDR3: CASSLPLTSSYNEQFF
V: TRBV15; J: TRBJ2-3; D: TRBD1; size: many; DNA: TGTGCCACCAGCAGAGCTACAGGGGGCACAGATACGCAGTATTTT; CDR3: CATSRATGGTDTQYF
V: TRBV5-1; J: TRBJ2-1; D: TRBD2; size: few; DNA: TGCGCCAGCAGCTCCCCAAGCGGGAGGGTTTACAATGAGCAGTTCTTC; CDR3: CASSSPSGRVYNEQFF
V: TRBV7-2; J: TRBJ1-2; D: TRBD1; size: many; DNA: TGTGCCAGCAGCGAGGGACAGGGGGCGAACTATGGCTACACCTTC; CDR3: CASSEGQGANYGYTF
V: TRBV5-1; J: TRBJ2-7; D: .; size: many; DNA: TGCGCCAGCAGCGCCGCCGCCTACGAGCAGTACTTC; CDR3: CASSAAAYEQYF